These 32 T cell receptor beta chains were all obtained from the same sample, sequenced in a study of T cells in Graves' hyperthyroidism and ophthalmopathy. What was amplified from RNA transcripts were TCR beta CDR3 regions. During a first-round RT-PCR of the TCR CDR3, the HTBI primer set was used. From the multiplex PCR reads, TCRdb called clonotypes with MiXCR, one entry per CDR3 protein. The table includes 600,000 to 650,000 distinct CDR3 sequences, about 16% detected once. Sequencing was done on a sample of blood. The origin of the receptors is a woman between 25 and 40 years old with Graves' hyperthyroidism.

This clonotype was seen ten or more times. The chain uses TRBV7-9 and TRBJ2-1; 12 bases agree with TRBD1. Germline trimming cut 5 bases from V and 6 bases from J; bases unmatched to any gene: 5. CDR3 length equals 15 residues. CDR1 SEHNR and CDR2 FQNEAQ come from the germline V gene (reference sequence). In nucleotides, the CDR3 is TGTGCCAGCAGCCTCCGGGACAGGGGGCCCAATGAGCAGTTCTTC. It is translated as CASSLRDRGPNEQFF. Based on the CDR3 plus reference TRBV7-9 and TRBJ2-1, the full variable domain is DTGVSQNPRHKITKRGQNVTFRCDPISEHNRLYWYRQTLGQGPEFLTYFQNEAQLEKSRLLSDRFSAERPKGSFSTLEIQRTEQGDSAMYLCASSLRDRGPNEQFFGPGTRLTVL.

This clonotype was observed many times. The chain carries TRBV6-2 or TRBV6-3 and TRBJ2-7, with a tentative D call TRBD2 (6 bases). The V end lost 5 bases, the J end lost 3 bases, and 17 bases lay between the germline ends. CDR1 is MNHEY and CDR2 is SVGEGT in the germline V gene. This CDR3 is built from 15 residues. The CDR3 DNA follows: TGTGCCAGCAGTGAGTCCCATGAGACTAGCTACGAGCAGTACTTC. Protein: CASSESHETSYEQYF.

This clonotype was seen only a few times. V usage is TRBV6-1 and J usage is TRBJ1-1, with 9 bases aligning to TRBD1. V shed 5 bases, J shed 4 bases, and the junction held 8 bases outside the gene matches. Looked up from germline, CDR1 is MNHNS and CDR2 is SASEGT. The CDR3 is made up of 15 amino acids. Here the CDR3 DNA reads TGTGCCAGCAGTCAACCCGGGACAGGGTCCACTGAAGCTTTCTTT. Protein product: CASSQPGTGSTEAFF.

The chain employs TRBV4-1 and TRBJ2-7; maybe TRBD2 (6 bases). Deletions cut 2 bases from V and 2 bases from J, with 13 bases between. Germline CDR1 reads MGHRA; CDR2 reads YSYEKL. There are 15 residues in the CDR3. Here the CDR3 DNA reads TGCGCCAGCAGCCAATTCGATGGAGGGACCTACGAGCAGTACTTC. This translates into CASSQFDGGTYEQYF.

This clonotype was observed a handful of times. The chain uses TRBV19 and TRBJ1-3; no clear D gene. The CDR3 is 14 amino acids. Germline CDR1 reads LNHDA; CDR2 reads SQIVND (reference sequence). Trimming took 6 bases from V and 0 from J, leaving 9 bases between them. This chain's CDR3 is CASRTRSSGNTIYF. The DNA for the CDR3 is TGTGCCAGTAGAACTCGGAGCTCTGGAAACACCATATATTTT. Together with reference TRBV19 and TRBJ1-3, the CDR3 gives the full variable domain: DGGITQSPKYLFRKEGQNVTLSCEQNLNHDAMYWYRQDPGQGLRLIYYSQIVNDFQKGDIAEGYSVSREKKESFPLTVTSAQKNPTAFYLCASRTRSSGNTIYFGEGSWLTVV.

This clonotype was recorded many times. The chain uses TRBV11-2 and TRBJ2-1; D is possibly TRBD2 (5 bases). Trimming shortened V by 0 bases and J by 8 bases, and 11 bases separated the two germline ends. Germline V lookup: CDR1 SGHAT, CDR2 FQNNGV. The CDR3 contains 14 residues. CDR3 coding DNA: TGTGCCAGCAGCTTAGAAATTCTGGGAGATGAGCAGTTCTTC. Its protein product is CASSLEILGDEQFF.

This clonotype came up many times. The chain is built from TRBV28 and TRBJ1-6; 10 nucleotides line up with TRBD1. The CDR3 spans 15 residues. Germline assignment: CDR1 MDHEN and CDR2 SYDVKM. Germline trimming cut 4 bases from V and 5 bases from J; bases unmatched to any gene: 2. The CDR3 reads CASSWGQGNNSPLHF. The CDR3 nucleotides read TGTGCCAGCAGTTGGGGACAGGGGAATAATTCACCCCTCCACTTT.

This clonotype was seen many times. The gene calls are TRBV27 and TRBJ1-3; D not certain. Per germline, CDR1 MNHEY and CDR2 SMNVEV (reference sequence). The CDR3 extends over 13 amino acids. Trimming stripped 5 bases from V and 3 bases from J, with 8 bases between. CDR3 sequence: CASSANYGNTIYF. CDR3 nucleotide sequence: TGTGCCAGCAGTGCGAACTATGGAAACACCATATATTTT.

This clonotype showed up just a few times. V and J are TRBV30 and TRBJ2-1, with 12 positions matching TRBD2. From germline, CDR1 is GTSNPN and CDR2 SVGIG (reference sequence). The CDR3 length is 16 residues. After removal of 3 bases from V and 4 bases from J, the junction contained 7 bases not matched to a gene. The DNA for the CDR3 is TGTGCCTGGAGGCCCGGACTAGCGGGGAATTACAATGAGCAGTTCTTC. Translation: CAWRPGLAGNYNEQFF.

This clonotype has a count of ten or more. The J gene is TRBJ1-1, the V gene TRBV29-1; D is uncertain. CDR3 length: 13 amino acids. CDR1 is SQVTM and CDR2 is ANQGSEA in the germline V gene. Between the trimmed V and J ends, which lost 4 bases and 3 bases, there was a span of 12 bases. The CDR3 sequence: CSVAWAEDTEAFF. The DNA for the CDR3 is TGCAGCGTTGCCTGGGCCGAGGACACTGAAGCTTTCTTT.

The chain couples TRBV11-2 to TRBJ2-2; no firm D call. V shed 1 base and J shed 1 base, with 7 bases lying between them. Germline CDR1 SGHAT, CDR2 FQNNGV. The CDR3 consists of 15 residues. The CDR3 DNA is TGTGCCAGCAGCTTAGGCCCCCTGAACACCGGGGAGCTGTTTTTT. Its translation: CASSLGPLNTGELFF.

Only a few counts were recorded for this clonotype. CDR3 amino acids: CASSLWAGEETQYF. DNA for the CDR3: TGTGCCAGCAGCTTGTGGGCGGGAGAAGAGACCCAGTACTTC. The chain joins TRBV5-5 to TRBJ2-5; 7 nucleotides align to TRBD2. After removal of 1 base from V and 3 bases from J, the junction contained 3 bases not matched to a gene. Germline V CDR1 and CDR2: SGHKS, YYEKEE (reference sequence). This CDR3 contains 14 residues.

Only a few counts were recorded for this clonotype. The V and J genes are TRBV11-3 and TRBJ2-1; D is uncertain. CDR1 and CDR2 from the germline V gene are SGHNT and YENEEA. V lost 3 bases to trimming and J lost 15 bases, with 12 bases between them. This CDR3 is 11 amino acids long. The CDR3 nucleotides are TGTGCCAGCAGCTTCGGGTTGCCCCGGTTCTTC. Translating gives CASSFGLPRFF.

In this sample, this clonotype turned up many times. As DNA, the CDR3 is TGTGCCTGGAGTGCTACCCGGACAGGGAGGCCAACTAATGAAAAACTGTTTTTT. Its protein is CAWSATRTGRPTNEKLFF. This rearrangement joins TRBV30 to TRBJ1-4, with 8 bases lining up with TRBD1. The CDR3 extends over 18 amino acids. Germline CDR1 is GTSNPN and CDR2 is SVGIG (reference sequence). J gave up 0 bases and V 1 base, and 10 bases lay outside the gene matches. Drawing the rest from reference TRBV30 and TRBJ1-4, the complete variable domain is SQTIHQWPATLVQPVGSPLSLECTVEGTSNPNLYWYRQAAGRGLQLLFYSVGIGQISSEVPQNLSASRPQDRQFILSSKKLLLSDSGFYLCAWSATRTGRPTNEKLFFGSGTQLSVL.

This clonotype has just a few counts. The gene calls are TRBV9 and TRBJ1-2; D is ambiguous. Per the germline V gene, CDR1 is SGDLS and CDR2 is YYNGEE. CDR3 length: 15 amino acids. V dropped 0 bases and J dropped 4 bases, with 13 bases sitting between them. Here the CDR3 reads CASSVGDSSGYGYTF. As DNA, the CDR3 is TGTGCCAGCAGCGTAGGTGACTCTTCCGGCTATGGCTACACCTTC.

V gene TRBV7-6 combines with J gene TRBJ1-4; D perhaps matches TRBD1 (6 bases). CDR1 is SGHVS and CDR2 is FNYEAQ in the germline V gene. V lost 0 bases, J lost 7 bases, and 9 bases lay in between. This CDR3 has 14 amino acids. The chain's CDR3 is CASSLAGGGEKLFF. CDR3 DNA: TGTGCCAGCAGCTTAGCCGGGGGCGGTGAAAAACTGTTTTTT.

This clonotype was observed a few times. This chain uses TRBV28 with TRBJ2-7; D may be TRBD2 (6 bases). Germline CDR1 MDHEN, CDR2 SYDVKM. The CDR3 is made up of 14 amino acids. V gave up 5 bases and J gave up 8 bases, with 19 bases separating them. In nucleotides, the CDR3 is TGTGCCAGCAGTGGGGACGGGAGTTCTATAAAGCAGTACTTC. This encodes CASSGDGSSIKQYF.

This clonotype was observed many times. The V call is TRBV28, the J call TRBJ1-1, with a tentative D call TRBD1 (5 bases). V was cut by 4 bases and J by 5 bases, with 11 bases left in between. Germline CDR1 MDHEN, CDR2 SYDVKM. The CDR3 length is 13 residues. CDR3 sequence (DNA): TGTGCCAGCAGTTCAGGGTTGAGAACTGAAGCTTTCTTT. Its translation: CASSSGLRTEAFF.

In its sample, this clonotype was seen a few times. One junction end does not reproduce the germline sequence, and a read error may be involved. The chain links TRBV4-1 to TRBJ1-1, with 7 bases identical to TRBD1. CDR3 length: 15 amino acids. Germline CDR1 MGHRA, CDR2 YSYEKL. The CDR3 DNA is TGCGCCAGCAGCCAACGACAGGGCCGGAACGCTGAAGCTTTCTTT. This encodes CASSQRQGRNAEAFF.

This clonotype appeared many times. This sequence joins TRBV6-6 and TRBJ2-1; no reliable D call. The length of the CDR3 is 15 residues. CDR1 and CDR2 (germline): MNHNY, SVGAGI (reference sequence). Trimming cost V 0 bases and J 4 bases, with 10 bases left between them. The chain's CDR3 is CASSYSGLLYNEQFF. CDR3 in DNA: TGTGCCAGCAGTTACTCAGGGCTGTTATACAATGAGCAGTTCTTC.

This clonotype was seen at least ten times. V and J are TRBV2 and TRBJ2-5, with TRBD2 identical over 14 bases. Losses at the gene ends were 3 bases for V and 4 bases for J; bases not matched to a gene: 4. The CDR3 runs 16 residues. Germline assignment: CDR1 SNHLY and CDR2 FYNNEI. DNA of the CDR3: TGTGCCAGCAGTGATGGGACTAGCGGGAGACTAGAGACCCAGTACTTC. Translating gives CASSDGTSGRLETQYF.

This clonotype was recorded once. V and J are TRBV6-1 and TRBJ2-6; D possibly corresponds to TRBD2 (5 bases). The CDR3 consists of 16 residues. Per germline, CDR1 MNHNS and CDR2 SASEGT. V dropped 8 bases and J dropped 1 base, with 15 bases sitting between them. CDR3 bases: TGTGCCAGCGGCCGTGGTCGGGGTTCTGGGGCCAACGTCCTGACTTTC. This encodes CASGRGRGSGANVLTF.

This clonotype was seen at least ten times. V is TRBV5-1 and J is TRBJ2-5, with 12 nucleotides matching TRBD2. The CDR3 sequence is 16 residues long. Germline V gene data show CDR1 as SGHRS and CDR2 as YFSETQ. V was pared by 4 bases and J by 5 bases, with 9 bases of the junction left unmatched. The CDR3 coding sequence is TGCGCCAGCAGCCTCGGACTAGCGGGAATGATTGAGACCCAGTACTTC. As protein: CASSLGLAGMIETQYF.

This clonotype was recorded many times. The chain couples TRBV7-2 to TRBJ1-1, with no clear D. Germline CDR1 is SGHTA and CDR2 is FQGNSA. The V end was cut by 1 base, the J end by 0 bases, with 6 bases between. This CDR3 region has 14 residues. For the CDR3, the DNA is TGTGCCAGCAGCTTAGGCAGCATGAACACTGAAGCTTTCTTT. Its translation is CASSLGSMNTEAFF. Supplemented by reference TRBV7-2 and TRBJ1-1, the full variable domain reads GAGVSQSPSNKVTEKGKDVELRCDPISGHTALYWYRQSLGQGLEFLIYFQGNSAPDKSGLPSDRFSAERTGGSVSTLTIQRTQQEDSAVYLCASSLGSMNTEAFFGQGTRLTVV.

The chain employs TRBV4-1 and TRBJ1-3; the D gene is possibly TRBD1 (5 bases). With 1 base removed from V and 0 bases from J, the gap between germline ends came to 10 bases. The CDR3 loop spans 16 amino acids. CDR1 and CDR2 from the germline V gene are MGHRA and YSYEKL. CDR3 amino acids: CASSQVRTLSGNTIYF. For the CDR3, the DNA is TGCGCCAGCAGCCAAGTTAGGACACTCTCTGGAAACACCATATATTTT.

This chain joins TRBV7-2 and TRBJ2-7, with TRBD2 as a possible D gene (5 bases). The CDR3 is 11 amino acids. Trimming took 5 bases from V and 8 from J, leaving 10 bases between them. From germline, CDR1 is SGHTA and CDR2 FQGNSA. The CDR3 loop reads CASSPGLQQYF. DNA for the CDR3: TGTGCCAGCAGCCCTGGACTCCAGCAGTACTTC. Complete variable domain (other parts from reference TRBV7-2 and TRBJ2-7): GAGVSQSPSNKVTEKGKDVELRCDPISGHTALYWYRQSLGQGLEFLIYFQGNSAPDKSGLPSDRFSAERTGGSVSTLTIQRTQQEDSAVYLCASSPGLQQYFGPGTRLTVT.

This clonotype was seen ten or more times. This chain joins TRBV7-9 and TRBJ2-1, with D unresolved. Germline V gene data show CDR1 as SEHNR and CDR2 as FQNEAQ (reference sequence). The CDR3 is made up of 11 amino acids. V dropped 5 bases and J dropped 10 bases, with 9 bases sitting between them. CDR3 sequence (DNA): TGTGCCAGCAGCCCCTCACTAGAGCAGTTCTTC. Translating gives CASSPSLEQFF.

This chain connects TRBV19 to TRBJ1-5; 8 bases match TRBD1. V trimming: 3 bases; J trimming: 6 bases; junction bases outside the gene matches: 1. The CDR3 contains 13 residues. Looked up from germline, CDR1 is LNHDA and CDR2 is SQIVND (reference sequence). CDR3 region: CASSIDRGQPQHF. The CDR3 DNA sequence: TGTGCCAGTAGTATCGACAGGGGTCAGCCCCAGCATTTT. Variable domain in full (rest from reference TRBV19 and TRBJ1-5): DGGITQSPKYLFRKEGQNVTLSCEQNLNHDAMYWYRQDPGQGLRLIYYSQIVNDFQKGDIAEGYSVSREKKESFPLTVTSAQKNPTAFYLCASSIDRGQPQHFGDGTRLSIL.

The sample holds many counts of this clonotype. The J gene is TRBJ2-2, the V gene TRBV27, with no clear D. The CDR3 consists of 12 residues. CDR1 MNHEY and CDR2 SMNVEV come from the germline V gene (reference sequence). Between the trimmed V and J ends, which lost 9 bases and 6 bases, there was a span of 11 bases. DNA for the CDR3: TGTGCCAGTTCAGAAGGGTCCGGGGAGCTGTTTTTT. Translated, it gives CASSEGSGELFF.

This clonotype was picked up a small number of times. The rearrangement uses TRBV27 and TRBJ2-7; a weak D match, TRBD2 (7 bases). Trimming left V 10 bases short and J 0 bases short, with 22 bases between. The length of the CDR3 is 16 residues. Germline V gene data show CDR1 as MNHEY and CDR2 as SMNVEV (reference sequence). CDR3: CAIARSGGASSYEQYF. DNA of the CDR3: TGTGCCATCGCTAGGAGTGGGGGGGCGAGCTCCTACGAGCAGTACTTC.

This clonotype was picked up many times. The chain recombines TRBV29-1 with TRBJ2-5, with 10 bases aligning to TRBD1. The germline gives CDR1 SQVTM, CDR2 ANQGSEA. V trimming: 7 bases; J trimming: 10 bases; junction bases outside the gene matches: 12. The CDR3 extends over 13 amino acids. CDR3 amino acids: CSAARTGGIGQYF. Here the CDR3 DNA reads TGCAGCGCAGCTCGGACAGGGGGAATAGGCCAGTACTTC.

A few counts support this clonotype. The chain links TRBV27 to TRBJ2-7; D ambiguous. Trimming removed 4 bases at V and 5 bases at J, with 15 bases between. The germline V gene has CDR1 MNHEY and CDR2 SMNVEV (reference sequence). This CDR3 is 14 amino acids long. CDR3 DNA sequence: TGTGCCAGCAGTTCCCCATCTACACGGGACGAGCAGTACTTC. The encoded protein is CASSSPSTRDEQYF.